Listed below are T cell receptor beta chains from one sample, sequenced in a study of OX40 agonist ivuxolimab in advanced cancers. This table comes from immunoSEQ multiplex PCR, and its TCRdb copy is limited to in-frame clones, with some not included. The repertoire consists of 35,000 to 40,000 clones, with 85% to 90% occurring once and the leading ten covering 2% to 3%. This specimen was CD4+ or CD8+ T cells sorted from blood, taken in a trial of the OX40 agonist ivuxolimab. These receptor sequences come from an adult with an advanced solid tumor such as melanoma, head and neck, liver or kidney cancer. Each CDR3 is given with its conserved first and last residue. Each record gives: clone size, D gene, J gene, V gene, CDR3 protein, CDR3 DNA. The D gene is left open where the match is weak. Expanded clones get a size class; other rows say once, few or many, or leave the size out.

clone size: .
D gene: .
J gene: TRBJ2-3
V gene: TRBV5-1
CDR3 protein: CASSLEMGDFTDTQYF
CDR3 DNA: TGCGCCAGCAGCTTGGAGATGGGAGATTTCACAGATACGCAGTATTTT

clone size: .
D gene: .
J gene: TRBJ1-1
V gene: TRBV7-3
CDR3 protein: CASSSQKNTEAFF
CDR3 DNA: TGTGCCAGCAGCTCTCAGAAGAACACTGAAGCTTTCTTT

clone size: .
D gene: .
J gene: TRBJ1-3
V gene: TRBV18
CDR3 protein: CASSRSDSSGNTIYF
CDR3 DNA: TGTGCCAGCTCACGCTCGGACAGCTCTGGAAACACCATATATTTT

clone size: few
D gene: .
J gene: TRBJ2-5
V gene: TRBV7-3
CDR3 protein: CASSLSGGRETQYF
CDR3 DNA: TGTGCCAGCAGCTTAAGTGGGGGGCGGGAGACCCAGTACTTC

clone size: .
D gene: .
J gene: TRBJ2-5
V gene: TRBV6-6
CDR3 protein: CASSPTVYQETQYF
CDR3 DNA: TGTGCCAGCAGTCCGACTGTATACCAAGAGACCCAGTACTTC

clone size: .
D gene: TRBD1
J gene: TRBJ2-6
V gene: TRBV5-6
CDR3 protein: CASLRTGSTGANVLTF
CDR3 DNA: TGTGCCAGCTTAAGGACAGGGTCTACTGGGGCCAACGTCCTGACTTTC

clone size: .
D gene: .
J gene: TRBJ2-6
V gene: TRBV18
CDR3 protein: CASSPPKGVAGANVLTF
CDR3 DNA: TGTGCCAGCTCACCACCGAAAGGGGTAGCTGGGGCCAACGTCCTGACTTTC

clone size: .
D gene: TRBD1
J gene: TRBJ2-6
V gene: TRBV6-9
CDR3 protein: CARQGTGRSGANVLTF
CDR3 DNA: TGTGCCCGACAAGGGACAGGGCGCTCTGGGGCCAACGTCCTGACTTTC

clone size: .
D gene: .
J gene: TRBJ2-6
V gene: TRBV2
CDR3 protein: CASGPEWLSSGANVLTF
CDR3 DNA: TGTGCCAGCGGCCCGGAGTGGTTGAGCTCTGGGGCCAACGTCCTGACTTTC

clone size: .
D gene: TRBD1
J gene: TRBJ2-7
V gene: TRBV7-6
CDR3 protein: CASSLGTGAAYEQYF
CDR3 DNA: TGTGCCAGCAGCTTAGGAACAGGGGCGGCCTACGAGCAGTACTTC

clone size: .
D gene: .
J gene: TRBJ1-1
V gene: TRBV19
CDR3 protein: CASSFPTAGRTNTEAFF
CDR3 DNA: TGTGCCAGTAGTTTCCCCACGGCAGGCAGGACGAACACTGAAGCTTTCTTT

clone size: .
D gene: .
J gene: TRBJ2-7
V gene: TRBV7-3
CDR3 protein: CASSLGWDGNYEQYF
CDR3 DNA: TGTGCCAGCAGCTTAGGATGGGACGGGAACTACGAGCAGTACTTC

clone size: few
D gene: TRBD1
J gene: TRBJ1-3
V gene: TRBV23-1
CDR3 protein: CASSQRDRGPGNTIYF
CDR3 DNA: TGCGCCAGCAGTCAGAGAGACAGGGGGCCGGGAAACACCATATATTTT

clone size: .
D gene: .
J gene: TRBJ2-7
V gene: TRBV18
CDR3 protein: CASSPPGSSYEQYF
CDR3 DNA: TGTGCCAGCTCACCACCTGGATCATCCTACGAGCAGTACTTC

clone size: .
D gene: .
J gene: TRBJ1-2
V gene: TRBV6-5
CDR3 protein: CASSYRYSYGYTF
CDR3 DNA: TGTGCCAGCAGTTACCGTTACAGCTATGGCTACACCTTC

clone size: few
D gene: .
J gene: TRBJ1-5
V gene: TRBV4-1
CDR3 protein: CASSQVVAAGQPQHF
CDR3 DNA: TGCGCCAGCAGCCAAGTCGTAGCAGCGGGACAGCCCCAGCATTTT

clone size: .
D gene: .
J gene: TRBJ2-7
V gene: TRBV6-5
CDR3 protein: CASSLGQKHYEQYF
CDR3 DNA: TGTGCCAGCAGCCTAGGACAGAAACACTACGAGCAGTACTTC

clone size: .
D gene: .
J gene: TRBJ1-1
V gene: TRBV10-3
CDR3 protein: CAIRGGTEAFF
CDR3 DNA: TGTGCCATCAGGGGGGGCACTGAAGCTTTCTTT

clone size: .
D gene: .
J gene: TRBJ2-5
V gene: TRBV9
CDR3 protein: CASSVAVNQETQYF
CDR3 DNA: TGTGCCAGCAGCGTAGCGGTCAACCAAGAGACCCAGTACTTC

clone size: .
D gene: .
J gene: TRBJ2-7
V gene: TRBV6-1
CDR3 protein: CASWTDPYEQYF
CDR3 DNA: TGTGCCAGCTGGACGGACCCCTACGAGCAGTACTTC

clone size: .
D gene: .
J gene: TRBJ1-3
V gene: TRBV12-5
CDR3 protein: CASTAGSGNTIYF
CDR3 DNA: TGTGCTAGTACGGCGGGCTCTGGAAACACCATATATTTT

clone size: .
D gene: TRBD2
J gene: TRBJ2-4
V gene: TRBV25-1
CDR3 protein: CASSEGGGNLAKNIQYF
CDR3 DNA: TGTGCCAGCAGTGAAGGGGGAGGGAACTTAGCCAAAAACATTCAGTACTTC

clone size: .
D gene: TRBD1
J gene: TRBJ1-1
V gene: TRBV5-1
CDR3 protein: CASSPGQKNEAFF
CDR3 DNA: TGCGCCAGCAGCCCGGGACAGAAAAATGAAGCTTTCTTT

clone size: .
D gene: .
J gene: TRBJ1-5
V gene: TRBV4-2
CDR3 protein: CASSQDIAGLGQPQHF
CDR3 DNA: TGTGCCAGCAGCCAAGATATTGCAGGGTTGGGCCAGCCCCAGCATTTT

clone size: .
D gene: TRBD1
J gene: TRBJ1-5
V gene: TRBV6-1
CDR3 protein: CASSERGWTGTGQPQHF
CDR3 DNA: TGTGCCAGCAGTGAAAGGGGGTGGACAGGGACTGGTCAGCCCCAGCATTTT

clone size: .
D gene: TRBD1
J gene: TRBJ1-5
V gene: TRBV27
CDR3 protein: CASSSTSGGGWQPQHF
CDR3 DNA: TGTGCCAGCAGTTCGACATCAGGGGGTGGCTGGCAGCCCCAGCATTTT

clone size: .
D gene: .
J gene: TRBJ2-5
V gene: TRBV7-6
CDR3 protein: CASSLLGNQETQYF
CDR3 DNA: TGTGCCAGCAGCCTACTAGGCAACCAAGAGACCCAGTACTTC

clone size: .
D gene: .
J gene: TRBJ1-4
V gene: TRBV27
CDR3 protein: CASSLSWTSREKLFF
CDR3 DNA: TGTGCCAGCAGTTTATCATGGACGTCCAGAGAAAAACTGTTTTTT

clone size: .
D gene: TRBD1
J gene: TRBJ1-2
V gene: TRBV7-2
CDR3 protein: CASSHDRGIYGYTF
CDR3 DNA: TGTGCCAGCAGCCACGACAGGGGAATCTATGGCTACACCTTC

clone size: .
D gene: .
J gene: TRBJ2-3
V gene: TRBV2
CDR3 protein: CASSVVNKADTQYF
CDR3 DNA: TGTGCCAGCAGTGTCGTGAATAAGGCAGATACGCAGTATTTT

clone size: .
D gene: .
J gene: TRBJ2-7
V gene: TRBV20-1
CDR3 protein: CSASRAYEQYF
CDR3 DNA: TGCAGTGCTAGTAGGGCCTACGAGCAGTACTTC

clone size: .
D gene: .
J gene: TRBJ1-1
V gene: TRBV4-1
CDR3 protein: CASSHMTVSLNTEAFF
CDR3 DNA: TGCGCCAGCAGCCATATGACAGTTAGCCTGAACACTGAAGCTTTCTTT

clone size: .
D gene: .
J gene: TRBJ1-1
V gene: TRBV9
CDR3 protein: CASSVDVNTEAFF
CDR3 DNA: TGTGCCAGCAGCGTAGATGTGAACACTGAAGCTTTCTTT

clone size: .
D gene: .
J gene: TRBJ2-3
V gene: TRBV19
CDR3 protein: CASSIGQSSDTQYF
CDR3 DNA: TGTGCCAGTAGTATCGGGCAGTCCTCAGATACGCAGTATTTT

clone size: .
D gene: .
J gene: TRBJ2-6
V gene: TRBV7-9
CDR3 protein: CASSLETLSGANVLTF
CDR3 DNA: TGTGCCAGCAGCTTAGAAACGCTCTCTGGGGCCAACGTCCTGACTTTC

clone size: .
D gene: TRBD1
J gene: TRBJ1-6
V gene: TRBV18
CDR3 protein: CASSARDRSSPLHF
CDR3 DNA: TGTGCCAGCTCAGCGAGGGACAGGTCTTCACCCCTCCACTTT

clone size: once
D gene: .
J gene: TRBJ1-1
V gene: TRBV30
CDR3 protein: CACSPLDREAFF
CDR3 DNA: TGTGCCTGTTCTCCACTTGACAGGGAAGCTTTCTTT

clone size: .
D gene: .
J gene: TRBJ1-1
V gene: TRBV6-5
CDR3 protein: CASSNPGTEAFF
CDR3 DNA: TGTGCCAGCAGTAACCCGGGCACTGAAGCTTTCTTT

clone size: .
D gene: .
J gene: TRBJ2-7
V gene: TRBV5-1
CDR3 protein: CASSFRQLPYEQYF
CDR3 DNA: TGCGCCAGCAGCTTCCGTCAACTTCCCTACGAGCAGTACTTC

clone size: .
D gene: TRBD2
J gene: TRBJ2-7
V gene: TRBV7-2
CDR3 protein: CASSLSGGAEYEQYF
CDR3 DNA: TGTGCCAGCAGCTTAAGCGGGGGGGCCGAATACGAGCAGTACTTC

clone size: .
D gene: .
J gene: TRBJ2-7
V gene: TRBV10-2
CDR3 protein: CASRLAYEQYF
CDR3 DNA: TGCGCCAGCAGATTGGCCTACGAGCAGTACTTC

clone size: few
D gene: .
J gene: TRBJ1-1
V gene: TRBV19
CDR3 protein: CASKGTEYDTEAFF
CDR3 DNA: TGTGCCAGTAAGGGGACGGAGTATGACACTGAAGCTTTCTTT

clone size: .
D gene: .
J gene: TRBJ1-1
V gene: TRBV5-1
CDR3 protein: CASSLAGAETEAFF
CDR3 DNA: TGCGCCAGCAGCTTGGCGGGGGCGGAGACTGAAGCTTTCTTT

clone size: .
D gene: .
J gene: TRBJ1-1
V gene: TRBV10-2
CDR3 protein: CASSDLNFGINTEAFF
CDR3 DNA: TGCGCCAGCAGTGACCTCAATTTCGGGATTAACACTGAAGCTTTCTTT

clone size: .
D gene: .
J gene: TRBJ2-3
V gene: TRBV5-1
CDR3 protein: CASRTGSYTDTQYF
CDR3 DNA: TGCGCCAGCAGAACCGGGTCCTACACAGATACGCAGTATTTT